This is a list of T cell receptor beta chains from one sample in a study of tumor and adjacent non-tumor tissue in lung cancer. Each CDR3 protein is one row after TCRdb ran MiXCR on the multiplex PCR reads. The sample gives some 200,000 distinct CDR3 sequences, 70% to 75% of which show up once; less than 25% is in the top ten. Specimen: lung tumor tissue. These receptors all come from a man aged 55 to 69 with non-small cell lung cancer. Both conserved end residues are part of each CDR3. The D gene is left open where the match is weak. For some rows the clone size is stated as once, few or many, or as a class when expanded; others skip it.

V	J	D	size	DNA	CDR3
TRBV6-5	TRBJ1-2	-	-	TGTGCCAGCAGTTACTCGGGGGACCGAATAGGCTACACCTTC	CASSYSGDRIGYTF
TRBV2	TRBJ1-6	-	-	TGTGCCAGCAGTGTTGAAGGGAGCGGTTCACGCCTCCACTTT	CASSVEGSGSRLHF
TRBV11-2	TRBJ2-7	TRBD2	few	TGTGCCAGTAGCCGTAGCGGGAGGGCCCACGAGCAGTACTTC	CASSRSGRAHEQYF
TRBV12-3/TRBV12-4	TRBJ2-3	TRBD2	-	TGTGCCAGCAGTTATTACTCAGCGGGAGGAACAGATACGCAGTATTTT	CASSYYSAGGTDTQYF
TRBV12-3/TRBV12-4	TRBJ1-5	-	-	TGTGCCAGCAGCGTAGGGGGAACCGCCCAGCATTTT	CASSVGGTAQHF
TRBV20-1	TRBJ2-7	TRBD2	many	TGCAGTGCTAGAGATCAGGGACTAGCGACCTACGAGCAGTACTTC	CSARDQGLATYEQYF
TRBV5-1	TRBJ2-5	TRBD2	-	TGCGCCTGCTGTAGGGGGACTAGACAAGAGACCCAGTACTTC	CACCRGTRQETQYF
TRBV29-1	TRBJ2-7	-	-	TGCAGCGTTGCGGAGAACTCCTCCGAGCAGTACTTT	CSVAENSSEQYF
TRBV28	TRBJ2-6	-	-	TGTGCCAGCAGTTCGGCAGGGGAGGGCTCTGGGGCCAACGTCCTGACTTTC	CASSSAGEGSGANVLTF
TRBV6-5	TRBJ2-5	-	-	TGTGCCAGCATTCCGACCGCCGGGACAAACTTACAAGGGACCCAGTACTTC	CASIPTAGTNLQGTQYF
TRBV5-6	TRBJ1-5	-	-	TGTGCCAGCAGATACACAGATACGCAGCATTTT	CASRYTDTQHF
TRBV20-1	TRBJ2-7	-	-	TGCAGTGATAGGGCCATGGTGGTTTCCGAGCAGTACTTC	CSDRAMVVSEQYF
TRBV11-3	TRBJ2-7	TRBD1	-	TGTGCCAGCGGCTTAGGTGTAGGGACAGGGTGGAGATACGAGCAGTACTTC	CASGLGVGTGWRYEQYF
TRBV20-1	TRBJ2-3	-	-	TGCAGTACTAGGATGGGGACCAAGGCAGATACGCAGTATTTT	CSTRMGTKADTQYF
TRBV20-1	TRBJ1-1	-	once	TGCAGTGCTAGAGTGATCGGCGGGGGCACTGATGCTTTCTTT	CSARVIGGGTDAFF
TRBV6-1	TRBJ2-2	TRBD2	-	TGTGCCAGCAGCGCCGGGACTAGCGCTAACACTAGGGGGCTGTTTTTT	CASSAGTSANTRGLFF
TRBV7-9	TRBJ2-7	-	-	TGTGCCAGCAGCACCACTGGGGTCACGGGGTCCTACGAGCAGTACTTC	CASSTTGVTGSYEQYF
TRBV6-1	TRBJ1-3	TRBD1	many	TGTGCCAGCAGCGACAGGGGCGGTGGAAACACCATATATTTT	CASSDRGGGNTIYF
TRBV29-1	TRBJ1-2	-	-	TGCAGCGTTGAAGAGGGTGGGGGAACCTACTATGGCTACACCTTC	CSVEEGGGTYYGYTF
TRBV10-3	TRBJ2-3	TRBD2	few	TGTGCCATCAGACCGGGACTAGGGAGGGCAGATACGCAGTATTTT	CAIRPGLGRADTQYF
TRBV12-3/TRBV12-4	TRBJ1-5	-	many	TGTGCCAGCAGTGATACTCGTCGGCAGCCCCAGCATTTT	CASSDTRRQPQHF
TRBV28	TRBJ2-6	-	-	TGTGCCGCCGGACAGAGTCCTCGAGCTGGGGCCAACGTCCTGACTTTC	CAAGQSPRAGANVLTF
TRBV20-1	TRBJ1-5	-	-	TGCAGTGCCCCTGCGTCAGGGTCTAAGAATCAGCTCCAGCATTTT	CSAPASGSKNQLQHF
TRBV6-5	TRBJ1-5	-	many	TGTGCCAGCAGTCTGAGGGGGATCGGCAATCAGCCCCAGCATTTT	CASSLRGIGNQPQHF
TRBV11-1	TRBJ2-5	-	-	TGTGCCAGCAGCCTACGGCCGCAAGAGACCCAGTATTTC	CASSLRPQETQYF
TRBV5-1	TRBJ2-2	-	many	TGCGCCAGCAGCTCGGGACTTTTCACCGGGGAGCTGTTTTTT	CASSSGLFTGELFF
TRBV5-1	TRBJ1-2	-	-	TGCGCTAGCGGATCCGGGACAAGGACTAACTATGGCTACACCTTC	CASGSGTRTNYGYTF
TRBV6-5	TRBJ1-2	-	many	TGTGCCAGCAGTTACTCAGGAGGGACCTATGGCTACACCTTC	CASSYSGGTYGYTF
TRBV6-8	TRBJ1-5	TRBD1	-	TGTGCCAGCAGTTTGGGGGGCAGGGGGGAAGTTGATAATCAGCCCCAGCATTTT	CASSLGGRGEVDNQPQHF
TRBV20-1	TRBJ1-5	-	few	TGCAGTGCTACGATAGACAGCTATAGCAATCAGCCCCAGCATTTT	CSATIDSYSNQPQHF
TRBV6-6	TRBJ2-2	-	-	TGTGCCAGCAGTTGCTCAAGGCCCCGGGACACCGGGGAGCTGTTTTTT	CASSCSRPRDTGELFF